This T cell receptor (beta chain) was profiled in a study of CD8+ T cells in alopecia areata. Study-wide results and limits: Although TCR sharing was seen in mice, sharing across patients was less clear, possibly for HLA-related reasons. Normal scalp showed lower clonality than lesional scalp, especially alopecia totalis/universalis.

Trimming shortened V by 9 bases and J by 2 bases, and 23 bases separated the two germline ends. CDR1 SEHNR and CDR2 FQNEAQ come from the germline V gene (reference sequence). This CDR3 has 18 amino acids. A remark on this clone: Its antigen is not identified.

cDNA serving as the sequencing template came from extracted, reverse transcribed RNA. Some clones are missing from TCRdb's copy, which holds only in-frame ones; the method was immunoSEQ multiplex PCR. The sample shows 120,000 to 150,000 clones, around two thirds of them seen only once. The sample taken for sequencing was CD8+ T cells sorted from blood. This sequence originates from a human donor in good health. The chain recombines TRBV7-9 with TRBJ2-6; D is unresolved. The CDR3 protein is CASPELFRNSAGANVLTF. In DNA form, the CDR3 reads TGTGCCAGTCCGGAACTGTTTCGGAATTCAGCTGGGGCCAACGTCCTGACTTTC.